A selection of T cell receptor beta chains follows, all from one sample in a study of identifying expanded T cells in peripheral blood. Sequencing was performed with immunoSEQ multiplex PCR; in TCRdb, only in-frame clones are kept and a portion is missing. Of around 90,000 clones listed, 70% to 90% are singletons. The sample taken for sequencing was blood. Every receptor here comes from a person aged 18 to 70 in good health. Each CDR3 is given with its conserved first and last residue. A D gene is named only where the DNA matches it firmly. The size entry is marked missing in some rows and otherwise reads once, few, many or a size class.

j_gene: TRBJ2-7
v_gene: TRBV7-8
d_gene: .
abundance: once
CDR3nt: TGTGCCAGCAGCTTAGGGCCGCACCGCCGCTCCTACGAGCAGTACTTC
CDR3aa: CASSLGPHRRSYEQYF

j_gene: TRBJ2-3
v_gene: TRBV4-2
d_gene: TRBD2
abundance: .
CDR3nt: TGTGCCAGCAGCCCCGGGCTAGCGGGAGGGCCCGGCACAGATACGCAGTATTTT
CDR3aa: CASSPGLAGGPGTDTQYF

j_gene: TRBJ2-5
v_gene: TRBV5-1
d_gene: .
abundance: .
CDR3nt: TGCGCCAGCAGCTCTGGAAGGGGGCAAGAGACCCAGTACTTC
CDR3aa: CASSSGRGQETQYF

j_gene: TRBJ2-7
v_gene: TRBV6-5
d_gene: TRBD1
abundance: few
CDR3nt: TGTGCCAGCAGACAGGACAGGGGGCTCTCCTACGAGCAGTACTTC
CDR3aa: CASRQDRGLSYEQYF

j_gene: TRBJ2-7
v_gene: TRBV2
d_gene: .
abundance: .
CDR3nt: TGTGCCAGCAGTGAAGCTTTCAGCGAGGCTATTTCCTACGAGCAGTACTTC
CDR3aa: CASSEAFSEAISYEQYF

j_gene: TRBJ1-1
v_gene: TRBV7-3
d_gene: .
abundance: .
CDR3nt: TGTGCCAGCAGCGCAACAGGGAGCACTGAAGCTTTCTTT
CDR3aa: CASSATGSTEAFF

j_gene: TRBJ1-3
v_gene: TRBV5-6
d_gene: .
abundance: .
CDR3nt: TGTGCCAGCAGCTTGTCGAGAGGGCCACGAAACACCATATATTTT
CDR3aa: CASSLSRGPRNTIYF

j_gene: TRBJ2-3
v_gene: TRBV5-6
d_gene: TRBD1
abundance: .
CDR3nt: TGTGCCAGCAGCTCTATGAGACAGGGTAGGACAGATACGCAGTATTTT
CDR3aa: CASSSMRQGRTDTQYF

j_gene: TRBJ2-3
v_gene: TRBV5-4
d_gene: .
abundance: .
CDR3nt: TGTGCCAGCAGCACACCCGCTAGCACAGATACGCAGTATTTT
CDR3aa: CASSTPASTDTQYF

j_gene: TRBJ2-3
v_gene: TRBV7-9
d_gene: .
abundance: once
CDR3nt: TGTGCCAGCAGCTCCCAACTAGCCGTTCCGTATTTT
CDR3aa: CASSSQLAVPYF

j_gene: TRBJ2-1
v_gene: TRBV10-1
d_gene: .
abundance: .
CDR3nt: TGCGCCAGCAGTGGGGGGCTAAGCGGCCCTTCTTGGAATGAGCAGTTCTTC
CDR3aa: CASSGGLSGPSWNEQFF

j_gene: TRBJ2-5
v_gene: TRBV6-6
d_gene: .
abundance: .
CDR3nt: TGTGCCAGCAGTTTCCCAGGGGCAGGTGAAGAGACCCAGTACTTC
CDR3aa: CASSFPGAGEETQYF

j_gene: TRBJ1-2
v_gene: TRBV2
d_gene: .
abundance: .
CDR3nt: TGTGCCAGCAGTGGGGCAGGAGCCTATGGCTACACCTTC
CDR3aa: CASSGAGAYGYTF

j_gene: TRBJ2-3
v_gene: TRBV30
d_gene: .
abundance: .
CDR3nt: TGTGCCTGGAGTGTACGGCGACAAGATACGCAGTATTTT
CDR3aa: CAWSVRRQDTQYF

j_gene: TRBJ2-7
v_gene: TRBV7-6
d_gene: .
abundance: .
CDR3nt: TGTGCCAGCCCCGGCGAGCAGTACTTC
CDR3aa: CASPGEQYF

j_gene: TRBJ1-6
v_gene: TRBV12-5
d_gene: TRBD1
abundance: few
CDR3nt: TGTGCTAGAGGACAGGGGGTGAGTTCACCCCTCCACTTT
CDR3aa: CARGQGVSSPLHF

j_gene: TRBJ2-3
v_gene: TRBV9
d_gene: .
abundance: .
CDR3nt: TGTGCCAGCAGCGTAGGCCCCTCCCCCAGCACAGATACGCAGTATTTT
CDR3aa: CASSVGPSPSTDTQYF

j_gene: TRBJ2-5
v_gene: TRBV5-1
d_gene: .
abundance: .
CDR3nt: TGCGCCAGCAGCCCAACAGGGAGCCAAGAGACCCAGTACTTC
CDR3aa: CASSPTGSQETQYF

j_gene: TRBJ1-3
v_gene: TRBV5-1
d_gene: TRBD1
abundance: .
CDR3nt: TGCGCCAGCAGCTGTGAAGACAGGGGCGGTTGGTGTAGCACCATATATTTT
CDR3aa: CASSCEDRGGWCSTIYF

j_gene: TRBJ2-7
v_gene: TRBV10-1
d_gene: TRBD2
abundance: .
CDR3nt: TGCGCCAGCAGTGAAGGGACTAGCGGGGACGAGCAGTACTTC
CDR3aa: CASSEGTSGDEQYF

j_gene: TRBJ2-7
v_gene: TRBV28
d_gene: TRBD1
abundance: .
CDR3nt: TGTGCCAGCAGCCTACCGGGACAGGGGCGGACTACCTACGAGCAGTACTTC
CDR3aa: CASSLPGQGRTTYEQYF

j_gene: TRBJ1-4
v_gene: TRBV18
d_gene: .
abundance: .
CDR3nt: TGTGCCAGCTCACCTCCGGGACGGGGAAATGAAAAACTGTTTTTT
CDR3aa: CASSPPGRGNEKLFF

j_gene: TRBJ1-2
v_gene: TRBV5-4
d_gene: .
abundance: .
CDR3nt: TGTGCCAGCACTTCAAACAGGGAAATAGTTGGCTACACCTTC
CDR3aa: CASTSNREIVGYTF

j_gene: TRBJ1-1
v_gene: TRBV28
d_gene: TRBD1
abundance: .
CDR3nt: TGTGCCAGCATCCTTCCCGGAACAGGGGGAGCTTTCTTT
CDR3aa: CASILPGTGGAFF

j_gene: TRBJ1-6
v_gene: TRBV7-2
d_gene: .
abundance: .
CDR3nt: TGTGCCAGCAGCTTAGAAGGGAGTTCACCCCTCCACTTT
CDR3aa: CASSLEGSSPLHF

j_gene: TRBJ2-3
v_gene: TRBV28
d_gene: .
abundance: .
CDR3nt: TGTGCCAGCAGCCCCGGTCGGGAACTGCAGTATTTT
CDR3aa: CASSPGRELQYF

j_gene: TRBJ2-3
v_gene: TRBV28
d_gene: TRBD2
abundance: .
CDR3nt: TGTGCCAGCACCGGGGGGGCCAAGGATACGCAGTATTTT
CDR3aa: CASTGGAKDTQYF

j_gene: TRBJ1-1
v_gene: TRBV28
d_gene: .
abundance: .
CDR3nt: TGTGCCAGCAGTTCCTACAACGGGAACACTGAAGCTTTCTTT
CDR3aa: CASSSYNGNTEAFF

j_gene: TRBJ2-7
v_gene: TRBV19
d_gene: .
abundance: .
CDR3nt: TGTGCCAGTAGTACCATATTAAACTACGAGCAGTACTTC
CDR3aa: CASSTILNYEQYF

j_gene: TRBJ2-3
v_gene: TRBV7-2
d_gene: TRBD2
abundance: .
CDR3nt: TGTGCCAGCAGCTTTCTAGCGGGATTTACAGATACGCAGTATTTT
CDR3aa: CASSFLAGFTDTQYF

j_gene: TRBJ2-5
v_gene: TRBV5-1
d_gene: TRBD2
abundance: .
CDR3nt: TGCGCCAGCAGCTTTGGGCAGGGAGGGCAAGAGACCCAGTACTTC
CDR3aa: CASSFGQGGQETQYF

j_gene: TRBJ2-1
v_gene: TRBV28
d_gene: TRBD2
abundance: .
CDR3nt: TGTGCCAGCAGTTTCCTGACTAGCGGGAGAAACAATGAGCAGTTCTTC
CDR3aa: CASSFLTSGRNNEQFF

j_gene: TRBJ2-2
v_gene: TRBV5-1
d_gene: TRBD2
abundance: .
CDR3nt: TGCGCCAGCAGCCCGGGACTAGCGGGAGGGAGTACCGGGGAGCTGTTTTTT
CDR3aa: CASSPGLAGGSTGELFF

j_gene: TRBJ2-1
v_gene: TRBV19
d_gene: TRBD2
abundance: .
CDR3nt: TGTGCCAGTAGGTCTAGCGGGAGGGGCCTGGGGCAGTTCTTC
CDR3aa: CASRSSGRGLGQFF

j_gene: TRBJ2-7
v_gene: TRBV10-3
d_gene: .
abundance: .
CDR3nt: TGTGCCATCAGCCCTAAGAACGAGCAGTACTTC
CDR3aa: CAISPKNEQYF

j_gene: TRBJ1-5
v_gene: TRBV2
d_gene: TRBD1
abundance: few
CDR3nt: TGTGCCAGCAGTTACAGGGGGCCGAGCAATCAGCCCCAGCATTTT
CDR3aa: CASSYRGPSNQPQHF

j_gene: TRBJ2-3
v_gene: TRBV5-1
d_gene: TRBD1
abundance: .
CDR3nt: TGCGCCAGCAGCCCCTTTCAGGGGGTGAGGACAGATACGCAGTATTTT
CDR3aa: CASSPFQGVRTDTQYF

j_gene: TRBJ2-4
v_gene: TRBV10-1
d_gene: .
abundance: .
CDR3nt: TGCGCCAGCAGTGAGTCGATCGGGTTAGCCAAAAACATTCAGTACTTC
CDR3aa: CASSESIGLAKNIQYF

j_gene: TRBJ2-3
v_gene: TRBV2
d_gene: TRBD2
abundance: .
CDR3nt: TGTGCCAGTCAACCCGGGACTAGGGCCACAGATACGCAGTATTTT
CDR3aa: CASQPGTRATDTQYF

j_gene: TRBJ2-7
v_gene: TRBV7-2
d_gene: .
abundance: .
CDR3nt: TGTGCCAGCAGCACTAGCCTCGAGCAGTACTTC
CDR3aa: CASSTSLEQYF

j_gene: TRBJ1-1
v_gene: TRBV9
d_gene: .
abundance: .
CDR3nt: TGTGCCAGCAGCGTAGTAGGGTCAGGGAGTCTCACTGAAGCTTTCTTT
CDR3aa: CASSVVGSGSLTEAFF

j_gene: TRBJ2-1
v_gene: TRBV28
d_gene: TRBD2
abundance: .
CDR3nt: TGTGCCGGATCGAGACTAGCGGAATACAATGAGCAGTTCTTC
CDR3aa: CAGSRLAEYNEQFF

j_gene: TRBJ2-1
v_gene: TRBV6-1
d_gene: TRBD1
abundance: .
CDR3nt: TGTGCCAGCAGTGAATTGCCGGGACAGGGTTCGAATGAGCAGTTCTTC
CDR3aa: CASSELPGQGSNEQFF

j_gene: TRBJ2-3
v_gene: TRBV2
d_gene: .
abundance: .
CDR3nt: TGTGCCAGCAGTGATTCAGGAGATACGCAGTATTTT
CDR3aa: CASSDSGDTQYF

j_gene: TRBJ1-3
v_gene: TRBV27
d_gene: .
abundance: .
CDR3nt: TGTGCCAGCAGTTCCTTAGGAGGGACCACTCGGCCCATATATTTT
CDR3aa: CASSSLGGTTRPIYF

j_gene: TRBJ2-5
v_gene: TRBV5-1
d_gene: .
abundance: .
CDR3nt: TGCGCCAGCAGCTTGGGGCAGGAAGAGACCCAGTACTTC
CDR3aa: CASSLGQEETQYF

j_gene: TRBJ2-7
v_gene: TRBV30
d_gene: .
abundance: .
CDR3nt: TGTGCCTGGAGCGTTGGGGTCTACGAGCAGTACTTC
CDR3aa: CAWSVGVYEQYF

j_gene: TRBJ1-1
v_gene: TRBV19
d_gene: .
abundance: .
CDR3nt: TGTGCCAGTAGTATCGGAGATTGGACTGAAGCTTTCTTT
CDR3aa: CASSIGDWTEAFF

j_gene: TRBJ2-1
v_gene: TRBV7-2
d_gene: TRBD2
abundance: .
CDR3nt: TGTGCCAGCTTCGGACTAGCGGGACCGTCTCCGTCCTACAATGAGCAGTTCTTC
CDR3aa: CASFGLAGPSPSYNEQFF